The rows below give T cell receptor beta chains drawn from one sample of a study of blood T cell repertoires in COVID-19. The data were produced by immunoSEQ multiplex PCR, yet TCRdb's version contains in-frame clones alone and is incomplete. The repertoire includes around 280,000 clones, just under 90% of them detected once, and approximately 10% sits in the top ten. Input material: peripheral blood. These TCRs come from a woman in her 30s with COVID-19, enrolled during active disease. CDR3s include the opening cysteine and the closing phenylalanine or tryptophan. The D gene is left open where the match is weak. Size is stated for part of the rows, as once, few or many counts, or as a class when the clone is expanded.

size	D	V	J	CDR3	DNA
NA	TRBD2	TRBV27	TRBJ2-3	CASSQGLATPADTQYF	TGTGCCAGCAGCCAAGGACTAGCTACCCCGGCAGATACGCAGTATTTT
NA	NA	TRBV6-5	TRBJ2-1	CASSYHYPQEQFF	TGTGCCAGCAGTTACCATTATCCCCAGGAGCAGTTCTTC
NA	TRBD2	TRBV11-2	TRBJ2-5	CASSLAAGGRRETQYF	TGTGCCAGCAGCCTTGCAGCGGGGGGGCGGAGGGAGACCCAGTACTTC
NA	TRBD1	TRBV10-1	TRBJ2-1	CASSESGTGGWNEQFF	TGCGCCAGCAGTGAGTCAGGGACAGGGGGCTGGAATGAGCAGTTCTTC
NA	NA	TRBV5-1	TRBJ1-4	CASSLGPERGTNEKLFF	TGCGCCAGCAGCTTGGGCCCGGAAAGGGGAACTAATGAAAAACTGTTTTTT
NA	NA	TRBV3-1/TRBV3-2	TRBJ2-1	CASSPSPSEQFF	TGTGCCAGCAGCCCATCGCCTAGCGAGCAGTTCTTC
NA	NA	TRBV6-2/TRBV6-3	TRBJ1-5	CASSYSKAQPQHF	TGTGCCAGCAGTTACTCGAAAGCTCAGCCCCAGCATTTT
NA	NA	TRBV7-8	TRBJ2-7	CASSLAGGLSSYEQYF	TGTGCCAGCAGCTTAGCTGGTGGGCTGAGCTCCTACGAGCAGTACTTC
few	NA	TRBV19	TRBJ1-6	CASSTQGREASPLHF	TGTGCCAGTAGTACCCAGGGGCGAGAGGCGTCACCCCTCCACTTT
NA	NA	TRBV15	TRBJ1-5	CATSRGSQPQHF	TGTGCCACCAGCAGGGGCAGTCAGCCCCAGCATTTT
NA	TRBD2	TRBV2	TRBJ2-5	CASSGLAGQETQYF	TGTGCCAGCAGCGGACTAGCGGGCCAAGAGACCCAGTACTTC
NA	TRBD1	TRBV4-1	TRBJ1-5	CASSQQGGGNQPQHF	TGCGCCAGCAGCCAGCAGGGGGGCGGCAATCAGCCCCAGCATTTT
NA	TRBD1	TRBV2	TRBJ2-2	CASSRSRTGPNTGELFF	TGTGCCAGCAGTCGCAGCCGGACAGGGCCGAACACCGGGGAGCTGTTTTTT
NA	TRBD1	TRBV5-1	TRBJ1-1	CASSLTGDTEAFF	TGCGCCAGCAGCTTGACAGGGGACACTGAAGCTTTCTTT
once	NA	TRBV24-1	TRBJ2-7	CARPCPQRAVYEQYF	TGTGCCAGGCCCTGTCCACAGAGGGCGGTCTACGAGCAGTACTTC
NA	NA	TRBV5-1	TRBJ1-2	CASRAGLTGNGYTF	TGCGCCAGCAGAGCCGGACTAACGGGGAATGGCTACACCTTC
NA	TRBD1	TRBV5-1	TRBJ1-4	CASSPGTGVANEKLFF	TGCGCCAGCAGCCCCGGGACAGGGGTTGCTAATGAAAAACTGTTTTTT
NA	TRBD1	TRBV7-9	TRBJ1-5	CASSVTGSNQPQHF	TGTGCCAGCAGCGTGACAGGGAGCAATCAGCCCCAGCATTTT
NA	NA	TRBV7-9	TRBJ2-2	CASSPDSNTGELFF	TGTGCCAGCAGCCCCGACAGCAACACCGGGGAGCTGTTTTTT
NA	TRBD1	TRBV3-1/TRBV3-2	TRBJ1-1	CASTRGGLNTEAFF	TGTGCCAGCACCCGAGGGGGCTTGAACACTGAAGCTTTCTTT
NA	NA	TRBV5-4	TRBJ1-3	CASSLGVRSGNTIYF	TGTGCCAGCAGCTTGGGCGTGCGGTCTGGAAACACCATATATTTT